A selection of T cell receptor beta chains follows, all from one sample in a study of T cell responses to AZD1222 COVID-19 vaccine. Measured with immunoSEQ multiplex PCR; TCRdb has only the in-frame clones, and not every one. The data contain approximately 150,000 clones, 90% of them singletons. The source material was peripheral blood, sampled 28 days after the second AZD1222 dose. Receptors originate from an adult who received the AZD1222 COVID-19 vaccine. The CDR3 runs from the conserved cysteine through the conserved F or W.

12	TRBV14	TRBJ1-1	CASSQDWTRAFF
15	TRBV6-5	TRBJ2-2	CASSYSTENTGELFF
20	TRBV24-1	TRBJ1-5	CATSDSRWSGGPPLNQPQHF
13	TRBV28	TRBJ1-2	CASLGDANYGYTF
16	TRBV4-2	TRBJ1-5	CASSRTPTGGDQPQHF
13	TRBV30	TRBJ2-3	CAYGTSSTDTQYF
13	TRBV5-4	TRBJ2-3	CASSLGGTDTQYF
15	TRBV18	TRBJ2-7	CASSPTGTWSYEQYF
14	TRBV7-9	TRBJ1-6	CASSLGGAPSPLHF
14	TRBV24-1	TRBJ2-3	CATRSSGSLDTQYF
13	TRBV7-9	TRBJ1-5	CASSVTGEQPQHF
13	TRBV19	TRBJ1-2	CASKQGFNYGYTF
14	TRBV7-2	TRBJ1-4	CASSLRADNEKLFF
15	TRBV30	TRBJ2-3	CAWNLEGGHADTQYF
14	TRBV5-1	TRBJ2-3	CASASGGGTDTQYF
16	TRBV5-1	TRBJ1-4	CASSLARESGNEKLFF
11	TRBV30	TRBJ1-1	CAWSVGGEAFF
14	TRBV5-5	TRBJ2-5	CASSFQTSGATQYF
15	TRBV3-1/TRBV3-2	TRBJ1-3	CASSQQGFSGNTIYF
15	TRBV28	TRBJ1-1	CASSSSSPLNTEAFF
14	TRBV19	TRBJ2-3	CATRDRVRADTQYF
14	TRBV18	TRBJ2-5	CASSPLTGIETQYF
16	TRBV7-2	TRBJ2-5	CASSLFFAGVQETQYF
15	TRBV7-9	TRBJ2-2	CASNPGQGITGELFF
17	TRBV9	TRBJ1-4	CASSPQRLRGRNEKLFF
15	TRBV27	TRBJ1-4	CASNPIRATNEKLFF
13	TRBV30	TRBJ1-3	CAWSNLSGNTIYF
14	TRBV20-1	TRBJ1-2	CSASWAGGDYGYTF
14	TRBV27	TRBJ2-7	CASSVAGVHYEQYF
14	TRBV24-1	TRBJ1-2	CATSDFTGNYGYTF
14	TRBV9	TRBJ1-3	CASSVDWGPGTIYF
15	TRBV5-1	TRBJ1-6	CASSYLTGTNSPLHF
17	TRBV7-2	TRBJ2-7	CASSLWLGGTSSHEQYF
14	TRBV20-1	TRBJ2-1	CSASRRGHWDEQFF
15	TRBV6-5	TRBJ2-7	CASSPEAGGAYEQYF
12	TRBV19	TRBJ2-5	CATREGWETQYF
16	TRBV10-3	TRBJ2-2	CATEPTSGGSTGELFF
15	TRBV5-1	TRBJ1-4	CASSKSPATNEKLFF
14	TRBV4-1	TRBJ1-1	CASSQGPLFTEAFF
14	TRBV3-1/TRBV3-2	TRBJ1-3	CASSQLVSGNTIYF
14	TRBV7-9	TRBJ1-6	CASSERQGGSPLHF
13	TRBV19	TRBJ1-5	CASGGQGVWPQHF
14	TRBV19	TRBJ2-1	CASSIGGEGSEQFF
15	TRBV6-4	TRBJ2-1	CASSGGQGNYNEQFF
15	TRBV28	TRBJ1-2	CASTEQGNSYYGYTF
17	TRBV4-2	TRBJ2-7	CASSQDRLAAGSYEQYF
14	TRBV10-3	TRBJ1-1	CAITSPGGFTEAFF
13	TRBV29-1	TRBJ2-7	CSVAPGQGREQYF
14	TRBV7-2	TRBJ2-5	CASRLSGGAETQYF
15	TRBV7-6	TRBJ1-4	CASSSTGSKGEKLFF
16	TRBV24-1	TRBJ2-2	CATSDSNRDYTGELFF
14	TRBV5-1	TRBJ1-4	CASSRGAQEEKLFF
13	TRBV19	TRBJ2-1	CASSIQGSHEQFF
16	TRBV4-1	TRBJ1-2	CASSRGTGKNLVGYTF
15	TRBV20-1	TRBJ2-1	CSASSAGGPYNEQFF
16	TRBV7-7	TRBJ2-3	CASSLRAGRSTDTQYF
17	TRBV6-1	TRBJ1-3	CASSEALGGSSGNTIYF
13	TRBV30	TRBJ1-6	CAWSSIPNSPLHF
16	TRBV6-6	TRBJ1-3	CASSPLTGIYGNTIYF
14	TRBV2	TRBJ1-3	CARTGTSSGNTIYF